This paragraph reports one TCR beta chain. Which antigen it targets is not known. No clone much larger than this one lies a single base away; base qualities are absent. The time point label of this sample denotes: baseline before first vaccination. The vaccinee samples were drawn from two UK trials, COV001 and COV002, one of which was a single-blind randomized controlled phase 2/3 trial testing AZD1222 (ChAdOx1 nCoV-19) in healthy adults. Trial participant PBMC samples were collected at day 0 and day 28 after the second dose for TCRbeta chain sequencing. This sample was included in a study of T cell responses to AZD1222 COVID-19 vaccine (dated by TCRdb to about 2021). About the full investigation: AZD1222 recipients with second doses at about 4 weeks or about 12 weeks were pooled, because spike-specific TCR depth and breadth did not differ between schedules. TCR sequencing covered about 230 trial participants: nearly 210 given two doses of AZD1222 and about 26 given two doses of MenACWY control vaccine. Trial participants were enrolled into age subgroups of 18-55, 56-69 and 70-plus years, which contained approximately 150, 28 and 58 TCR-sequenced participants, respectively.

The full study reports these points: Participants were mostly white British and included more females than males, and it was suggested by the authors that clonal diversity may have been underestimated. After two AZD1222 doses, both the breadth and the depth of spike-specific TCRs were significantly higher than at day 0 and than in MenACWY recipients. Nearly half of unique spike-specific TCRs reportedly recognized epitopes outside regions mutated in the B.1.351 and B.1.1.7 variants. Conclusions about previously exposed vaccinees are limited because only six or seven AZD1222 recipients were SARS-CoV-2 seropositive at baseline. The vaccine-associated CD4 TCRs covered the entire spike protein, and the dominant responses fell in regions 160-218 and 743-854. No day 14 peak-response samples were available, so repertoires were characterized only after the peak T cell response. In the small 56-69-year group, the increase in depth fell short of significance, most likely because of low power.

The CDR3 regions of human TCRbeta chains were analyzed by immunosequencing. Per the authors' processing: TCRs in the repertoires were matched against a reference library of SARS-CoV-2-specific TCRs that had been generated with the MIRA antigen-specificity platform. Breadth meant the fraction of unique TCRs that were SARS-CoV-2-associated, whereas depth meant the fraction of total T cells that were SARS-CoV-2-associated. Using the MIRA data, every spike-specific TCR was mapped to the spike region that the TCR reacted to and assigned to either a CD4 or a CD8 class. Log10-transformed breadth and depth values were compared by one-way ANOVA with Sidak's multiple comparisons tests. The clones in this table, taken by TCRdb from immuneACCESS, are in-frame only. Not every clone is retained; where verified, under half of the shortfall comes from an unresolved V gene, and the cause of the rest is unknown. Clone size and the V and J calls come from that table; the DNA yielded D and trimming. The sample has about 120,000 clones on record, around nine tenths of them singletons. In total, the top ten clones hold 8.4% of the sample.

The CDR3 runs 12 residues from the cysteine to the phenylalanine. Only the CDR3 DNA is retained, 36 bases long and in frame from the first base. CDR1 SGHDT and CDR2 YYEEEE were looked up in the germline V gene. V is clipped by 3 bases and J by 2 bases, and the sequence between their germline boundaries is 3 bases long. Specimen: peripheral blood, collected on day 0 of AZD1222 vaccination. The chain couples TRBV5-6 to TRBJ2-1; no D segment can be confidently identified. The sequence came from an adult in good health. Read as DNA, the sequence is TGTGCCAGCAGCTCTACCTACAATGAGCAGTTCTTC. Translated, it gives CASSSTYNEQFF.